This entry is about one T cell receptor (beta chain). What it binds is unknown. This sample was taken from a study of tumor and adjacent non-tumor tissue in lung cancer. The study, taken as a whole, reports: Tumor repertoires had a smaller top 100 clone share than normal lung.

No cell sorting was done before RNA was extracted from the tissue. Chemotherapy-naive patients with new lung cancer underwent thoracic surgery in China, August–November 2014. TCRbeta libraries were built with three rounds of nested PCR, modified from ARM-PCR. TCRdb fed the multiplex PCR reads into MiXCR, producing one record per CDR3 protein. Of under 150,000 distinct CDR3 sequences listed, approximately 66% are singletons. V lost 6 bases to trimming and J lost 12 bases, with 14 bases between them. In germline, CDR1 is DFQATT, CDR2 SNEGSKA (reference sequence). The CDR3 has 11 residues. This clonotype originated in a man in his 60s with small cell lung cancer. The rearrangement uses TRBV20-1 and TRBJ2-2; D remains ambiguous. Sequencing was performed on lung tumor tissue. CDR3 in amino acids: CSALTPEKLFF. DNA of the CDR3: TGCAGTGCCCTCACCCCCGAGAAGCTGTTTTTT.